This T cell receptor beta chain comes out of a study of early T cells in non-severe SARS-CoV-2 infection. TCRdb ran MiXCR on the 5' RACE reads and lists one entry per CDR3 protein. The sample consists of 70,000 to 90,000 distinct CDR3 sequences, roughly 10% of them appearing once. This clonotype was recorded at least ten times. V shed 7 bases and J 6 bases; nucleotides not matched to a gene: 13. This CDR3 has 14 residues. Germline V gives CDR1 DFQATT, CDR2 SNEGSKA (reference sequence). The sequenced sample was whole blood, obtained at baseline. This chain uses TRBV20-1 with TRBJ2-7; 9 bases are a match to TRBD1. This sequence was found in an adult who was a healthcare worker with PCR-confirmed SARS-CoV-2 infection or an uninfected control (not recorded which). The CDR3 reads CSGSIGTGTGEQYF. The CDR3 DNA is TGCAGTGGAAGTATAGGGACAGGGACGGGCGAGCAGTACTTC.